This T cell receptor beta chain was found in a study of shared clonotypes between healthy human individuals. The V gene's germline CDR1 is MDHEN and CDR2 SYDVKM. This CDR3 comprises 15 residues. Trimming at V came to 6 bases and at J to 4 bases, leaving 11 bases not matched to a gene. Of note for this clone: Its antigen remains unidentified.

Findings of the study overall: Genetic and exposure-history diversity was limited by the few donors.

Genomic DNA from each subset was divided evenly over several immunoSEQ plates. TCRdb's copy holds only in-frame clones and misses some; the assay was immunoSEQ multiplex PCR. Here the sample spans around 450,000 clones, 75% to 85% being singletons. The chain links TRBV28 to TRBJ1-2; TRBD1 matches at 7 bases. Sequencing was done on a sample of PBMCs. The TCR comes from a woman between 40 and 50 years old in good health. Some clones in this sample may be carry-over from other donors' samples. CDR3 coding DNA: TGTGCCAGCAGGCCGAACGGGGACAGCCGCTATGGCTACACCTTC. Translated: CASRPNGDSRYGYTF.